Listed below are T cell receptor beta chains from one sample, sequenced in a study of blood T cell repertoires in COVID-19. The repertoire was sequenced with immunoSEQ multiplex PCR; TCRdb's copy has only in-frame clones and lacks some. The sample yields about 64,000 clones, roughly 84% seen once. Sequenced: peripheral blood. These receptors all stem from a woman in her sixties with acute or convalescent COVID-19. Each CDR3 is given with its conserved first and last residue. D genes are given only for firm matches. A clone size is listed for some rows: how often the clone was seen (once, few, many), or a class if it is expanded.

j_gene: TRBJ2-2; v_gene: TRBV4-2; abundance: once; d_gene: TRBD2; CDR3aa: CASSLLLAGGNGELFF; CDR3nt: TGTGCCAGCAGCCTCTTACTAGCGGGGGGAAACGGGGAGCTGTTTTTT
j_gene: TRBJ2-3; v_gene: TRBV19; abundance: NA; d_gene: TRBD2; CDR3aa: CASTPTGGGAYTQYF; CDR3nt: TGTGCCAGTACTCCGACTGGCGGGGGGGCCTATACGCAGTATTTT
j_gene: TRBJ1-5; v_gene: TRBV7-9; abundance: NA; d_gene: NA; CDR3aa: CASSSQGNQPQHF; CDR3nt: TGTGCCAGCAGCTCGCAGGGAAATCAGCCCCAGCATTTT
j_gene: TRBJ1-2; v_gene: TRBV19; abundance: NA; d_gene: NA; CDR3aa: CASSIGVSNYGYTF; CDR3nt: TGTGCCAGTAGTATCGGGGTCAGTAACTATGGCTACACCTTC
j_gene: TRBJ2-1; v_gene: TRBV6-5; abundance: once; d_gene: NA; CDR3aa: CATTGLSYNEQFF; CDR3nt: TGTGCCACCACAGGCCTCTCCTACAATGAGCAGTTCTTC
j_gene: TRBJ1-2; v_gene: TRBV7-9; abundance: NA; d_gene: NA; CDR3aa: CASSLKGAAGGNYGYTF; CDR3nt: TGTGCCAGCAGCTTAAAAGGCGCGGCAGGAGGCAACTATGGCTACACCTTC
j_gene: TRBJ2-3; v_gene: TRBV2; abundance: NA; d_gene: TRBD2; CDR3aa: CASVGTSGYF; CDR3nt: TGTGCCAGCGTGGGGACTAGCGGGTATTTT
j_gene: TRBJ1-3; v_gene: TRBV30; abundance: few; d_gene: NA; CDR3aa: CAWEKGNTIYF; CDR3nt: TGTGCCTGGGAGAAGGGAAACACCATATATTTT
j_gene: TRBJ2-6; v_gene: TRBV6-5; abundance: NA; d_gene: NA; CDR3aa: CASIPQAFAANVLTF; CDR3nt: TGTGCCAGCATTCCACAGGCTTTCGCGGCCAACGTCCTGACTTTC
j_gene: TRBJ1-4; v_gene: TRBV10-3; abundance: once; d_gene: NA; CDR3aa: CAISAQGQNNEKLFF; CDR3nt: TGTGCCATCAGTGCCCAGGGACAAAATAATGAAAAACTGTTTTTT
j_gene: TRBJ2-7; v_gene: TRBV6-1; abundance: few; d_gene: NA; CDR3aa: CASSEISLEQYF; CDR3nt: TGTGCCAGCAGTGAAATAAGTCTAGAGCAGTACTTC
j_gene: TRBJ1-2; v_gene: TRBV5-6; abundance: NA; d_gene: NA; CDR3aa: CASSLGQSNYGYTF; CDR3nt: TGTGCCAGCAGCTTGGGACAAAGTAACTATGGCTACACCTTC
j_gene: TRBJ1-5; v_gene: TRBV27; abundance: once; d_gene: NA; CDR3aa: CASSLTVGNQPQHF; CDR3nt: TGTGCCAGCAGTTTGACAGTGGGCAATCAGCCCCAGCATTTT
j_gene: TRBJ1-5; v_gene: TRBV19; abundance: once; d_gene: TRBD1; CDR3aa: CASQLRQGISNQPQHF; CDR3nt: TGTGCCAGTCAACTTCGACAGGGTATTAGCAATCAGCCCCAGCATTTT
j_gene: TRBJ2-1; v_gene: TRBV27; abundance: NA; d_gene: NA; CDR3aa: CASSLYDSQAKQFF; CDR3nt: TGTGCCAGCAGTTTATATGACAGCCAGGCAAAACAGTTCTTC
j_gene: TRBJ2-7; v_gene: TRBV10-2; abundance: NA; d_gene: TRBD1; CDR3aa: CASSGQGRGEQYF; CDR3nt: TGCGCCAGCAGCGGACAGGGCCGGGGCGAGCAGTACTTC
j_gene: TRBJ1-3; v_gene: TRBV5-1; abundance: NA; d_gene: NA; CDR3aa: CASSPGQGGNTIYF; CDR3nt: TGCGCCAGCAGCCCAGGGCAAGGTGGAAACACCATATATTTT
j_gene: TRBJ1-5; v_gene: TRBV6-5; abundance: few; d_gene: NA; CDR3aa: CASSTAQWSNQHF; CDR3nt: TGTGCCAGCAGTACCGCCCAGTGGTCCAATCAGCATTTT
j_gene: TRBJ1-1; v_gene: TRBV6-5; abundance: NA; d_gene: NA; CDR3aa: CASSPTPGATEAFF; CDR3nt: TGTGCCAGCAGCCCGACCCCTGGGGCAACTGAAGCTTTCTTT
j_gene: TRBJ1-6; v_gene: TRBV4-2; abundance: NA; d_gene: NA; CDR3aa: CASSRDTQMGNSPLHF; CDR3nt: TGTGCCAGCAGCCGGGACACCCAAATGGGTAATTCACCCCTCCACTTT
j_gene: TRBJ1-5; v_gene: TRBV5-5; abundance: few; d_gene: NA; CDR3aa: CASSLRQEGDSNQPQHF; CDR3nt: TGTGCCAGCAGCTTAAGGCAGGAGGGCGATAGCAATCAGCCCCAGCATTTT
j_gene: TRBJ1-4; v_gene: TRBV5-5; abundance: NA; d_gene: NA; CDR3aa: CASSFEGASEKLFF; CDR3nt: TGTGCCAGCAGCTTTGAAGGGGCCTCTGAAAAACTGTTTTTT
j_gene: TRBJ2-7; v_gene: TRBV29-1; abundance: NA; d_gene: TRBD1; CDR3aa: CSVGGTVVTYEQYF; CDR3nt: TGCAGCGTTGGAGGGACAGTGGTTACCTACGAGCAGTACTTC
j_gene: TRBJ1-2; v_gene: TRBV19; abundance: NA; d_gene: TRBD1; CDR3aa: CASSMDRGTGYTF; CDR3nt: TGTGCCAGTAGTATGGACAGGGGGACGGGCTACACCTTC
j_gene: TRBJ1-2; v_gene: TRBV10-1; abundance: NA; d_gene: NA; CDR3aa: CASSARGDSSYGYTF; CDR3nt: TGCGCCAGCAGTGCCCGGGGGGATTCTAGCTATGGCTACACCTTC
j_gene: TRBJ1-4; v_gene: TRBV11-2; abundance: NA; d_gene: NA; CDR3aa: CASSLVPATNEKLFF; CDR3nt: TGTGCCAGCAGCTTAGTGCCAGCAACTAATGAAAAACTGTTTTTT
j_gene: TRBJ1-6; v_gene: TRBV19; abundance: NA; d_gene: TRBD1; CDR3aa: CASSIGTAVNSPLHF; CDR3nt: TGTGCCAGTAGTATCGGGACAGCTGTTAATTCACCCCTCCACTTT
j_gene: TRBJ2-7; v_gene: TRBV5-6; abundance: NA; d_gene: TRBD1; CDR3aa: CASSLVPGGSYEQYF; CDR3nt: TGTGCCAGCAGCTTGGTCCCAGGGGGCTCCTACGAGCAGTACTTC
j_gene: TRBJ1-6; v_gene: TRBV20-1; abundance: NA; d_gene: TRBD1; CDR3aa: CSASTGTGSPLHF; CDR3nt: TGCAGTGCTAGTACAGGGACAGGATCACCCCTCCACTTT
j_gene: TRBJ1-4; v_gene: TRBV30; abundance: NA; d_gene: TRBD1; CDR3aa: CAWSGGQGYEKLFF; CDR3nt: TGTGCCTGGAGTGGGGGACAGGGTTATGAAAAACTGTTTTTT
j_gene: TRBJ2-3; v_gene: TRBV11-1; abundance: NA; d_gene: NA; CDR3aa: CASSLTVSTDTQYF; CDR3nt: TGTGCCAGCAGCTTGACAGTGAGCACAGATACGCAGTATTTT
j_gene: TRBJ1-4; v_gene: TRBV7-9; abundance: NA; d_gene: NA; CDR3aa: CASSLDLAATNEKLFF; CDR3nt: TGTGCCAGCAGCTTAGATCTGGCGGCAACTAATGAAAAACTGTTTTTT
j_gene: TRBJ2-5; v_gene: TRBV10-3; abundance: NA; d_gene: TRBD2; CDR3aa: CAISAHRGGAGETQYF; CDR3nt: TGTGCCATCAGCGCCCATCGGGGGGGGGCCGGGGAGACCCAGTACTTC
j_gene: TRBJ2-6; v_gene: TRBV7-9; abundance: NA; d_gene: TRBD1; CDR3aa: CASSLSGGGGANVLTF; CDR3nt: TGTGCCAGCAGCTTATCAGGGGGCGGTGGGGCCAACGTCCTGACTTTC
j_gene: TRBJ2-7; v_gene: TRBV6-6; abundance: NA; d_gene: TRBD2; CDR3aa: CASTLAGGTYEQYF; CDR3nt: TGTGCCAGCACACTAGCGGGGGGAACCTACGAGCAGTACTTC
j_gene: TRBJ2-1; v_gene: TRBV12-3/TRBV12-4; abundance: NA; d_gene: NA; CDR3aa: CASRGLGGNEQFF; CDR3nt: TGTGCCAGCCGGGGGTTGGGTGGGAATGAGCAGTTCTTC
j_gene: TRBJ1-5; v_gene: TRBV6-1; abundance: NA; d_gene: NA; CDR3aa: CASSAPRQGINQPQHF; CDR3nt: TGTGCCAGCAGTGCTCCCAGGCAGGGGATAAATCAGCCCCAGCATTTT
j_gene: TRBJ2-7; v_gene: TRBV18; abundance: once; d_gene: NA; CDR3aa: CASSPQQAAYEQYF; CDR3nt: TGTGCCAGCTCACCCCAACAAGCGGCCTACGAGCAGTACTTC
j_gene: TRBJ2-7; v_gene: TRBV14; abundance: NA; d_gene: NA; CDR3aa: CASRTGTLSSYEQYF; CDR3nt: TGTGCCAGCAGGACCGGGACTTTGAGCTCCTACGAGCAGTACTTC
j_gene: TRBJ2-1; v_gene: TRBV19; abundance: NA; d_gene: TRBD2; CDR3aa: CASTYQRGRTEQFF; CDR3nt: TGTGCCAGTACTTACCAGCGGGGTCGCACTGAGCAGTTCTTC
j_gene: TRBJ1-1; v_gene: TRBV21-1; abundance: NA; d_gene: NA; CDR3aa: CASSNEVLNTEAFF; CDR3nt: TGTGCCAGCAGCAACGAGGTCCTGAACACTGAAGCTTTCTTT
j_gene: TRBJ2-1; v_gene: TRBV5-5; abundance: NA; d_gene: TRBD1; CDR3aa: CASSSTGRWYNEQFF; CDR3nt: TGTGCCAGCAGCTCGACAGGGAGATGGTACAATGAGCAGTTCTTC
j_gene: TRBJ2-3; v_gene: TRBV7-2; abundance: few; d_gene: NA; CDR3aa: CASSFRGSPPDTQYF; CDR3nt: TGTGCCAGCAGCTTCAGAGGGTCGCCGCCAGATACGCAGTATTTT
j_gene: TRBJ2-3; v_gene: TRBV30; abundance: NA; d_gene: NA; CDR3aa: CASRLWGGTDTQYF; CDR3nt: TGTGCCTCTCGACTTTGGGGAGGCACAGATACGCAGTATTTT
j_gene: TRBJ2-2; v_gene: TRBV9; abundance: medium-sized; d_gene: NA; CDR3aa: CASSPRGLNTGELFF; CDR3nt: TGTGCCAGCAGCCCTAGGGGACTTAACACCGGGGAGCTGTTTTTT
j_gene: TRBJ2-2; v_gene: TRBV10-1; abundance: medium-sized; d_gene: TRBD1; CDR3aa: CASSETGGTGELFF; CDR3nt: TGCGCCAGCAGTGAGACAGGGGGCACCGGGGAGCTGTTTTTT
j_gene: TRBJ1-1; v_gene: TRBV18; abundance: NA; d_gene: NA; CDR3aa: CASSPPAGVMNTEAFF; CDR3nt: TGTGCCAGCTCACCCCCAGCGGGGGTCATGAACACTGAAGCTTTCTTT
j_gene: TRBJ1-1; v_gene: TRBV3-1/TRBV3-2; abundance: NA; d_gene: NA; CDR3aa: CASSLGGLNTEAFF; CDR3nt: TGTGCCAGCAGCCTTGGGGGGTTGAACACTGAAGCTTTCTTT
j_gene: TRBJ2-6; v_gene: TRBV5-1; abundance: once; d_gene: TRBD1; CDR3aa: CASSLDLGQGPSGANVLTF; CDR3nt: TGCGCCAGCAGCTTGGATCTGGGACAGGGCCCCTCTGGGGCCAACGTCCTGACTTTC
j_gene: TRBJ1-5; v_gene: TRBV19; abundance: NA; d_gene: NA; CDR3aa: CASSSTSASGPQHF; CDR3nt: TGTGCCAGTAGTTCTACCTCGGCCTCGGGGCCCCAGCATTTT
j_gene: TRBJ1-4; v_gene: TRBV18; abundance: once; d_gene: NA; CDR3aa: CASSPRLAGSNEKLFF; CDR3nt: TGTGCCAGCTCACCACGTCTTGCAGGTTCTAATGAAAAACTGTTTTTT
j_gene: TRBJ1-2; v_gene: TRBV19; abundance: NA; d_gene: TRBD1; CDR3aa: CASTDRVAYGYTF; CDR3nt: TGTGCCAGTACCGACAGGGTAGCCTATGGCTACACCTTC
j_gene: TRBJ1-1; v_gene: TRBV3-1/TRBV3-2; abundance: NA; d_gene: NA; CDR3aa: CASSQDARAKAFF; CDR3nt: TGTGCCAGCAGCCAAGATGCCAGGGCTAAAGCTTTCTTT
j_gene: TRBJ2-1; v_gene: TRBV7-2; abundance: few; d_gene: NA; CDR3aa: CASSLALERSDEQFF; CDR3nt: TGTGCCAGCAGCTTAGCTTTGGAGCGTAGCGATGAGCAGTTCTTC